The clone carrying this T cell receptor beta chain was seen many times. Its cognate antigen is unknown. The repertoire came from unfractionated whole blood and reflected all unsorted peripheral T cells. Around 500 ng RNA was reverse transcribed with alpha and beta constant-region primers. Separate chain-specific third strand synthesis with multiplexing indices produced the alpha and beta libraries. Ligation attached cDNA to a 5' RACE adapter that carried a random hexamer and SP2 site. The SP2 site served as the priming point for second strand synthesis. Each CDR3 protein is one row after TCRdb ran MiXCR on the 5' RACE reads. The sample lists some 25,000 distinct CDR3 sequences; 8.5% to 9% were seen once. This entry is derived from a study of HIV-infected patients and healthy controls. Study observations and caveats: CDR3 sharing between individuals was lower in HIV-infected patients than in healthy controls.

The sequencing input was blood. The sequence was obtained from an adult in good health.

The CDR3: CASSGPWTGNTEAFF. Here the CDR3 DNA reads TGTGCCAGCAGTGGACCCTGGACAGGGAACACTGAAGCTTTCTTT. The rearrangement joins TRBV28 to TRBJ1-1, with TRBD1 matching over 7 bases. The CDR3 extends over 15 amino acids. Looked up from germline, CDR1 is MDHEN and CDR2 is SYDVKM. V was clipped by 5 bases and J by 1 base; unmatched bases: 7.